These T cell receptor beta chains were read from a single sample in a study of OX40 agonist ivuxolimab in advanced cancers. This table comes from immunoSEQ multiplex PCR, and its TCRdb copy is limited to in-frame clones, with some not included. This sample has about 100,000 clones, with 89% found just once. This specimen consisted of CD4+ or CD8+ T cells sorted from blood, obtained in a trial of the OX40 agonist ivuxolimab. Receptors originate from an adult with an advanced solid tumor such as melanoma, head and neck, liver or kidney cancer. Each CDR3 is given with its conserved first and last residue. A D gene is named only where the DNA matches it firmly. The size entry is marked missing in some rows and otherwise reads once, few, many or a size class.

>TRBV15|TRBJ2-3|-|-
CATSRLTDTQYF
TGTGCCACCAGCAGACTTACAGATACGCAGTATTTT
>TRBV5-1|TRBJ2-2|-|-
CASSWDVAGVVGELFF
TGCGCCAGCAGCTGGGATGTCGCAGGGGTTGTCGGGGAGCTGTTTTTT
>TRBV2|TRBJ1-4|-|once
CASTERATNEKLFF
TGTGCCAGCACAGAAAGGGCAACTAATGAAAAACTGTTTTTT
>TRBV27|TRBJ2-1|-|-
CASSFLTVDSGNNEQFF
TGTGCCAGCAGTTTTTTAACTGTAGATAGCGGAAACAATGAGCAGTTCTTC
>TRBV5-3|TRBJ2-1|TRBD2|-
CARSLNRGVYFNEQFF
TGTGCCAGAAGCTTGAACCGGGGGGTATACTTCAATGAGCAGTTCTTC
>TRBV5-4|TRBJ1-3|-|-
CASSLTGRGNTIYF
TGTGCCAGCAGCTTGACGGGGCGTGGAAACACCATATATTTT
>TRBV5-6|TRBJ2-1|-|-
CASSLNRDGLFF
TGTGCCAGCAGCCTTAATCGGGACGGTTTATTCTTC
>TRBV30|TRBJ1-1|-|few
CACLQPEAFF
TGTGCCTGCCTGCAGCCTGAAGCTTTCTTT
>TRBV2|TRBJ2-7|TRBD2|-
CASSEAGLGSFEQYF
TGTGCCAGCAGTGAGGCGGGACTAGGTTCCTTCGAGCAGTACTTC
>TRBV28|TRBJ2-7|TRBD2|-
CASTPGRAFEQYF
TGTGCCAGCACCCCCGGGAGGGCCTTCGAGCAGTACTTC
>TRBV5-4|TRBJ2-5|-|-
CASSLVGAQETQYF
TGTGCCAGCAGCCTTGTGGGGGCCCAAGAGACCCAGTACTTC
>TRBV9|TRBJ2-3|TRBD2|-
CASSVGTSGSTDTQYF
TGTGCCAGCAGCGTAGGGACTAGCGGGTCAACAGATACGCAGTATTTT
>TRBV19|TRBJ2-6|-|-
CASSRPGANVLTF
TGTGCCAGTAGCAGGCCTGGGGCCAACGTCCTGACTTTC
>TRBV5-6|TRBJ2-6|-|-
CASSLDPGSGANVLTF
TGTGCCAGCAGCTTGGACCCAGGGTCAGGGGCCAACGTCCTGACTTTC
>TRBV30|TRBJ2-5|-|-
CAWSEGGARLGETQYF
TGTGCCTGGAGTGAGGGGGGGGCAAGGTTGGGAGAGACCCAGTACTTC
>TRBV5-4|TRBJ1-6|-|-
CASSLTGGASPLHF
TGTGCCAGCAGCTTGACGGGGGGCGCATCACCCCTCCACTTT